These 5 T cell receptor delta chains came from one sample sequenced in a study of gamma-delta T cells after stem cell transplantation. TCRdb called clones anew from the RT-PCR reads with CATT. The data hold roughly 1,800 delta-chain clones, with around 0.33% observed a single time. What was sequenced was gamma-delta T cells. Receptors originate from a human donor. It is not recorded whose cells these are; they may come from a transplant donor.

This clone was seen a few times. With a much larger clone just one base away, this may be a read error. The V call is TRDV1, the J call TRDJ1, with 13 bases identical to TRDD3. The V gene end was trimmed by 2 bases and the J gene end by 8 bases; junction bases not matched to a gene: 26. Germline-derived CDR1 and CDR2 are TSWWSYY and QGS. This CDR3 has 22 residues. The CDR3 DNA follows: TGTGCTCTTGGGGAATATCCCCCCATTCCTACGTCTTTACTGGGGGATACGCGGAAACTCATCTTT. Residues: CALGEYPPIPTSLLGDTRKLIF.

In its sample, this clone is large (0.1 to 1%). The chain recombines TRDV2 with TRDJ1; possible D gene TRDD3, 5 bases. The V end was cut by 0 bases, the J end by 1 base, with 14 bases between. Germline CDR1 is GEAIGNYY and CDR2 is EKD. The CDR3 is 16 residues long. The CDR3 DNA reads as TGTGCCTGTGACACCTTGGGGACCAGGCGCACCGATAAACTCATCTTT. Its translation: CACDTLGTRRTDKLIF.

This clone occurred a few times. The protein given by TCRdb reflects a much larger clone and differs at residue 10 from this DNA's translation, likely from a read error; the protein shown is the DNA's translation. The chain combines TRDV2 with TRDJ1; TRDD3 aligns across 8 bases. Germline V gene sequence: CDR1 GEAIGNYY, CDR2 EKD. CDR3 size: 15 residues. J lost 10 bases, V lost 0 bases, and 12 bases had no gene match. Here the CDR3 DNA reads TGTGCCTGTGACACCGTAGGGGATACCCGCGGGAGACTCATCTTT. It specifies CACDTVGDTRGRLIF.

Details on this clone: TCRdb lists the protein of a much larger clone for this DNA, which differs at residue 11, so this is likely a read error; the protein given here is translated from the DNA itself. The chain carries TRDV2 and TRDJ1; D ambiguous. CDR1 and CDR2 (germline): GEAIGNYY, EKD. The CDR3 extends over 13 amino acids. CDR3 DNA sequence: TGTGCCTGTGACACCGAGCTCACCGATAAACCCATCTTT. The encoded protein is CACDTELTDKPIF.

Turning to this clone: With only one base between it and a far larger clone, this is likely a read error. The same CDR3 can be traced to other DNA sequences in this sample. The V call is TRDV2, the J call TRDJ3; the D gene is possibly TRDD3 (6 bases). Germline values: CDR1 GEAIGNYY, CDR2 EKD. This CDR3 spans 18 amino acids. The CDR3: CACDTWGDRSWDTRQMFF. The CDR3 region has the DNA TGTGCCTGTGACACCTGGGGGGACCGCTCCTGGGACACCCGGCAGATGTTTTTC.